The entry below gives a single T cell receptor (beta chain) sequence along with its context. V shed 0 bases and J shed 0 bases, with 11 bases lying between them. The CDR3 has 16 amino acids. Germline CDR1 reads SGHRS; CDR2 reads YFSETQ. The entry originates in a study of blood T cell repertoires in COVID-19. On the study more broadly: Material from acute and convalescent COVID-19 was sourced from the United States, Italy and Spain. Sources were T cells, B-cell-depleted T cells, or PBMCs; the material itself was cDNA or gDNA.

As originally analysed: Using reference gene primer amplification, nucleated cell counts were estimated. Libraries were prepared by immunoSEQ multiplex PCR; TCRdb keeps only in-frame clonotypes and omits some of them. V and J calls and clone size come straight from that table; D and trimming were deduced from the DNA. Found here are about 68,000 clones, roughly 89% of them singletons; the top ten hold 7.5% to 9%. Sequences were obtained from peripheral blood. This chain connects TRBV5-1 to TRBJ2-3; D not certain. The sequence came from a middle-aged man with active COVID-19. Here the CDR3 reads CASSLGSGPSTDTQYF. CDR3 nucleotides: TGCGCCAGCAGCTTGGGGTCAGGCCCTAGCACAGATACGCAGTATTTT.